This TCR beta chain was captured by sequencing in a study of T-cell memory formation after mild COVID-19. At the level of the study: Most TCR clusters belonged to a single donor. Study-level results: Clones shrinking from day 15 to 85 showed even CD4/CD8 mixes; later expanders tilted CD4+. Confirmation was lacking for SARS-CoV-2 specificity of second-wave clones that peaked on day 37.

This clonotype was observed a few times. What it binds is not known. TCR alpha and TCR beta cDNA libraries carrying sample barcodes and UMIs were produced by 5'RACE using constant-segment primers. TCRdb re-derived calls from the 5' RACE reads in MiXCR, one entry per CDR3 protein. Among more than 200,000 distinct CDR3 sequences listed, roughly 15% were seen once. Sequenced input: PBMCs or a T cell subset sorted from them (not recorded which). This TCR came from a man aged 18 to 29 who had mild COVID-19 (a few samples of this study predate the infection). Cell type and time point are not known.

CDR3 in amino acids: CASSTRGRAGELFF. The CDR3 DNA reads as TGTGCCAGCAGCACCCGGGGGAGAGCCGGGGAGCTGTTTTTT. The chain couples TRBV9 to TRBJ2-2; TRBD2 might be the D (6 bases). The CDR3 covers 14 residues. The V gene's germline CDR1 is SGDLS and CDR2 YYNGEE. The V gene lost 4 bases and the J gene lost 6 bases, with 13 bases spanning the gap.